The rows below give T cell receptor beta chains drawn from one sample of a study of cytomegalovirus exposure and HLA in healthy donors. TCRdb's copy holds only in-frame clones and misses some; the assay was immunoSEQ multiplex PCR. The sample has about 200,000 clones, approximately 82% seen once. The specimen sequenced was PBMCs. The source is a man aged 18 to 30 in good health and CMV-seronegative. Both conserved end residues are trimmed from each CDR3. Fields, in order: V gene, CDR3 length, J gene, CDR3 protein.

>TRBV11-1|15|TRBJ2-7
ASSLALAGGGSYEQY
>TRBV5-1|14|TRBJ2-7
ASSPPTSGELYEQY
>TRBV19|13|TRBJ1-3
ASSYQGAAGNTIY
>TRBV27|12|TRBJ2-1
ASSFGTGNNEQF
>TRBV5-1|13|TRBJ2-7
ASRDTGGAAYEQY
>TRBV2|11|TRBJ1-5
ASSELSSFPQH
>TRBV19|14|TRBJ2-3
ASSTTGTSVADTQY
>TRBV7-9|12|TRBJ2-5
ASSSREIGETQY
>TRBV6-5|13|TRBJ1-3
ASSYSVSGGNTIY
>TRBV30|10|TRBJ2-1
AWSVSYNEQF
>TRBV2|15|TRBJ2-5
ASRIGLAGLWGETQY
>TRBV2|13|TRBJ2-1
ASSDFGGASNEQF
>TRBV5-6|13|TRBJ2-2
ASSLSGRSTGELF
>TRBV9|19|TRBJ2-1
ASTLQILGTSGRVCLDEQF
>TRBV4-1|16|TRBJ1-1
ASSQFHPSGQGRAEAF
>TRBV19|14|TRBJ2-3
ASSIFLAGGTDTQY
>TRBV27|12|TRBJ2-1
ASASGSAYNEQF
>TRBV4-1|12|TRBJ2-5
ASSLTINQETQY
>TRBV5-1|13|TRBJ2-1
ASSPGQVNVYEQF
>TRBV6-5|13|TRBJ1-1
ASSLGRVVNTEAF
>TRBV6-5|11|TRBJ1-2
ASRKAGGSGYT
>TRBV14|13|TRBJ2-7
ASSRTGTGLYEQY
>TRBV9|13|TRBJ1-1
ASSVASHKNTEAF
>TRBV19|13|TRBJ1-4
ASKPPGATNEKLF
>TRBV6-6|12|TRBJ2-1
ASRTGTNYNEQF
>TRBV27|11|TRBJ2-7
ASSPRNYYEQY
>TRBV2|12|TRBJ2-3
ASSGLQSTDTQY
>TRBV10-2|13|TRBJ2-7
ASTSGRRGGDEQY
>TRBV5-1|13|TRBJ2-1
ASSDTGSSYNEQF
>TRBV5-5|13|TRBJ1-3
ASSLEQHSGNTIY
>TRBV27|15|TRBJ2-4
ASSAQGEGVAKNIQY
>TRBV7-3|11|TRBJ1-2
ASSPDRNYGYT
>TRBV5-1|13|TRBJ1-1
ASSLDTGGGTEAF
>TRBV15|14|TRBJ1-3
ATSRDDGASGNTIY
>TRBV10-1|17|NA
ASSESISRGRGSPYEQY
>TRBV11-3|15|TRBJ2-1
ASSPKGAGGGYNEQF
>TRBV9|14|TRBJ2-3
ASSPWGGVPTDTQY
>TRBV27|13|TRBJ2-4
ASSFERGGRVIQY
>TRBV2|14|TRBJ2-1
ASSEAAGGFGNEQF
>TRBV28|13|TRBJ1-5
ASSFELLQQQPQH
>TRBV28|13|TRBJ1-1
ASSFQRSQGTEAF
>TRBV19|11|TRBJ2-5
ASSGTDKETQY
>TRBV27|13|TRBJ2-7
ASGSRTGPSYEQY
>TRBV2|13|TRBJ1-4
ASSQQGGTNEKLF
>TRBV29-1|9|TRBJ1-1
SVGTGGNDF
>TRBV12-2|13|TRBJ2-3
ASRLVTGITDTQY
>TRBV6-5|10|NA
ASTTQRGEQY
>TRBV11-2|12|TRBJ2-7
ASSHGQGPYEQY
>TRBV5-1|11|TRBJ1-2
ASSLDGYYGYT
>TRBV27|11|TRBJ1-1
ASSLSWQTQAF
>TRBV7-2|16|TRBJ2-3
ASSQRGFGLGTTDTQY